This is a list of T cell receptor beta chains from one sample in a study of shared clonotypes between healthy human individuals. Assay: immunoSEQ multiplex PCR; the TCRdb copy retains only in-frame clones and omits some. Among fewer than 650,000 clones listed, approximately 80% were seen once. Sequenced sample: PBMCs. The origin of the receptors is a woman in her forties in good health. Some clones in this sample may be carry-over from other donors' samples. Each CDR3 is given with its conserved first and last residue. Each record gives: clone size, J gene, D gene, V gene, CDR3 protein, CDR3 DNA. A D gene is named only where the DNA matches it firmly. Clone sizes are given selectively: once, few, many, or a class where the clone is expanded.

clone size: -; J gene: TRBJ2-7; D gene: -; V gene: TRBV5-4; CDR3 protein: CASSLTGSSYEQYF; CDR3 DNA: TGTGCCAGCAGCTTGACCGGTTCCTCCTACGAGCAGTACTTC
clone size: -; J gene: TRBJ2-5; D gene: TRBD2; V gene: TRBV9; CDR3 protein: CASSAYTAAGIETQYF; CDR3 DNA: TGTGCCAGCAGCGCATACACAGCAGCGGGAATTGAGACCCAGTACTTC
clone size: -; J gene: TRBJ2-1; D gene: -; V gene: TRBV5-1; CDR3 protein: CASSLGGTRYNEQFF; CDR3 DNA: TGCGCCAGCAGCTTGGGAGGGACACGTTACAATGAGCAGTTCTTC
clone size: -; J gene: TRBJ2-7; D gene: TRBD2; V gene: TRBV27; CDR3 protein: CASSLGTSGRTYEQYF; CDR3 DNA: TGTGCCAGCAGTTTAGGGACTAGCGGGAGGACCTACGAGCAGTACTTC
clone size: few; J gene: TRBJ2-7; D gene: -; V gene: TRBV2; CDR3 protein: CASTAPSRYEQYF; CDR3 DNA: TGTGCCAGCACCGCGCCAAGTAGGTACGAGCAGTACTTC
clone size: once; J gene: TRBJ2-7; D gene: -; V gene: TRBV5-1; CDR3 protein: CASSTREGYEQYF; CDR3 DNA: TGCGCCAGCAGTACACGGGAAGGCTACGAGCAGTACTTC
clone size: -; J gene: TRBJ2-2; D gene: TRBD1; V gene: TRBV25-1; CDR3 protein: CASRRTGEGTGELFF; CDR3 DNA: TGTGCCAGCAGAAGGACAGGGGAAGGCACCGGGGAGCTGTTTTTT
clone size: -; J gene: TRBJ1-5; D gene: -; V gene: TRBV4-1; CDR3 protein: CASSQDWAGQPQPQHF; CDR3 DNA: TGCGCCAGCAGCCAAGATTGGGCAGGGCAACCCCAGCCCCAGCATTTT
clone size: -; J gene: TRBJ1-2; D gene: TRBD1; V gene: TRBV28; CDR3 protein: CASSPSDRGLLYGYTF; CDR3 DNA: TGTGCCAGCAGTCCATCAGACAGGGGGCTACTCTATGGCTACACCTTC
clone size: -; J gene: TRBJ2-6; D gene: TRBD1; V gene: TRBV28; CDR3 protein: CASSPDRGRANVLTF; CDR3 DNA: TGTGCCAGCAGTCCCGACAGGGGGCGGGCCAACGTCCTGACTTTC
clone size: -; J gene: TRBJ2-3; D gene: TRBD2; V gene: TRBV6-1; CDR3 protein: CASLAGDVADTQYF; CDR3 DNA: TGTGCCAGCCTAGCGGGAGATGTCGCAGATACGCAGTATTTT
clone size: few; J gene: TRBJ2-7; D gene: TRBD2; V gene: TRBV5-6; CDR3 protein: CASSEIAGTYEQYF; CDR3 DNA: TGTGCCAGCAGCGAAATAGCGGGAACCTACGAGCAGTACTTC
clone size: once; J gene: TRBJ2-1; D gene: TRBD2; V gene: TRBV18; CDR3 protein: CASSINSGRANEQFF; CDR3 DNA: TGTGCCAGCTCAATCAATAGCGGGAGGGCCAATGAGCAGTTCTTC
clone size: few; J gene: TRBJ1-2; D gene: -; V gene: TRBV7-2; CDR3 protein: CASSWTVGYGYTF; CDR3 DNA: TGTGCCAGCAGCTGGACTGTGGGCTATGGCTACACCTTC
clone size: -; J gene: TRBJ2-7; D gene: -; V gene: TRBV4-2; CDR3 protein: CASSQGEVVGEQYF; CDR3 DNA: TGTGCCAGCAGCCAAGGGGAGGTGGTTGGCGAGCAGTACTTC
clone size: few; J gene: TRBJ2-3; D gene: -; V gene: TRBV10-3; CDR3 protein: CAISDGTLNTDTQYF; CDR3 DNA: TGTGCCATCAGTGATGGGACTCTGAACACAGATACGCAGTATTTT
clone size: -; J gene: TRBJ2-3; D gene: -; V gene: TRBV2; CDR3 protein: CASSGDGRTDTQYF; CDR3 DNA: TGTGCCAGCAGCGGGGACGGTCGCACAGATACGCAGTATTTT